Each of the 27 T cell receptor beta chains below was sequenced from the same sample in a study of regulatory T cells in long-lasting Graves disease. Sample time point: persistent/refractory GD, antithyroid drugs over 5 years with positive TRAb. After RNA was extracted from PBMCs, the TCR library was made from it. In building TCR beta libraries, iRepertoire HTBI primers were used together with Arm-PCR of CDR3 regions. MiXCR, applied by TCRdb to the multiplex PCR reads, yields one record per CDR3 protein. The sample has 400,000 to 500,000 distinct CDR3 sequences, roughly 23% seen once. The input for sequencing was peripheral blood mononuclear cells (PBMCs), taken when the disease was refractory, from a patient treated with antithyroid drugs. The receptors originated from a female donor with Graves disease.

This clonotype was observed a handful of times. The chain couples TRBV24-1 to TRBJ1-2; D gene ambiguous. The CDR3 contains 14 residues. V lost 2 bases and J 2 bases, leaving 8 bases between the germline ends. Looked up from germline, CDR1 is KGHDR and CDR2 is SFDVKD. The CDR3 nucleotides are TGTGCCACCAGTGATTCAGACAAGAACTATGGCTACACCTTC. This sequence encodes CATSDSDKNYGYTF.

Of note for this clonotype: This could be a read error, since a much larger clone is one nucleotide away. The chain joins TRBV29-1 to TRBJ2-5; tentatively, D is TRBD1 (6 bases). Germline CDR1 reads SQVTM; CDR2 reads ANQGSEA. This CDR3 spans 13 amino acids. V shed 6 bases and J shed 7 bases, with 18 bases lying between them. DNA for the CDR3: TGCAGCGTCACGGGACACCTAGGCTGGACCCAGTACTTC. It translates to CSVTGHLGWTQYF.

Ten or more counts support this clonotype. The genes are TRBV6-5 and TRBJ1-2; 10 bases align to TRBD1. CDR1 is MNHEY, CDR2 SVGAGI, per germline. V was pared by 2 bases and J by 4 bases, with 7 bases of the junction left unmatched. The CDR3 sequence is 16 residues long. CDR3 residues: CASSYRSGQGVYGYTF. The CDR3 coding sequence is TGTGCCAGCAGTTACCGCTCCGGACAGGGGGTCTATGGCTACACCTTC.

The chain links TRBV5-1 to TRBJ1-5; D is possibly TRBD1 (5 bases). This CDR3 contains 16 residues. Germline loops: CDR1 SGHRS, CDR2 YFSETQ. Deletions cut 0 bases from V and 1 base from J, with 11 bases between. CDR3 DNA sequence: TGCGCCAGCAGCTTGGACGGTCGGGGGAGCAATCAGCCCCAGCATTTT. Residues: CASSLDGRGSNQPQHF.

On this clonotype itself: Since a much larger clone is just one base distant, this may be a read error. This chain uses TRBV6-1 with TRBJ1-2; D perhaps matches TRBD1 (6 bases). Germline CDR1 is MNHNS and CDR2 is SASEGT. V dropped 5 bases and J dropped 4 bases, with 23 bases sitting between them. This CDR3 has 17 residues. CDR3 sequence reads: CASSPSRGVGVSYGYTF. The DNA of the CDR3 is TGTGCCAGCAGTCCATCTAGGGGGGTCGGGGTTAGCTATGGCTACACCTTC.

There are many counts of this clonotype. The rearrangement joins TRBV28 to TRBJ1-1; D unresolved. The length of the CDR3 is 14 residues. V lost 1 base to trimming and J lost 0 bases, with 6 bases between them. CDR1 MDHEN and CDR2 SYDVKM come from the germline V gene. This CDR3 reads CASSLFGLNTEAFF. CDR3 sequence (DNA): TGTGCCAGCAGTTTATTCGGTTTGAACACTGAAGCTTTCTTT.

This chain links TRBV20-1 with TRBJ1-2, with D uncertain. Per the germline V gene, CDR1 is DFQATT and CDR2 is SNEGSKA (reference sequence). The CDR3 extends over 15 amino acids. Trimming cost V 0 bases and J 5 bases, with 16 bases left between them. In nucleotides, the CDR3 is TGCAGTGCTAGAGAAGAAGAAGCCAGAAAATATGGCTACACCTTC. Protein sequence: CSAREEEARKYGYTF.

In this sample, this clonotype turned up many times. Here the CDR3 reads CASSTAGGNRQPQHF. CDR3 nucleotide sequence: TGTGCCAGCAGTACCGCGGGAGGGAATCGACAGCCCCAGCATTTT. The genes are TRBV12-3 or TRBV12-4 and TRBJ1-5; D is ambiguous. The V and J ends lost 5 bases and 7 bases respectively, with 18 bases between them. There are 15 residues in the CDR3.

About this clonotype: It may be a read error: a sequence one base away is much more abundant. Because it lacks the conserved phenylalanine or tryptophan at the end, this CDR3 is likely a read error. This chain joins TRBV7-8 and TRBJ2-7; 7 bases are a match to TRBD1. The J call may be in error: the DNA end matches TRBJ2-5 better. This CDR3 is 17 amino acids long. Germline CDR1 and CDR2: SGHVS and FQNEAQ. CDR3 nucleotides: TGTGCCAGCAACAAAGCGATCCCGGGACAGTACCAAGAGACCCAGTACCTC. Amino acids: CASNKAIPGQYQETQYL.

The chain is built from TRBV7-9 and TRBJ2-7; 7 bases agree with TRBD1. J lost 7 bases, V lost 4 bases, and 10 bases had no gene match. The germline CDR1 and CDR2 sequences are SEHNR and FQNEAQ (reference sequence). The CDR3 has 14 residues. DNA of the CDR3: TGTGCCAGCAGCTGGCTGGGGGACAGTTATGAGCAGTACTTC. Encoded protein: CASSWLGDSYEQYF.

This clonotype was detected ten times or more. The chain couples TRBV6-1 to TRBJ2-5; 7 bases are shared with TRBD1. The CDR3 contains 15 residues. The junction had 13 bases not matched to a gene; V was cut back by 8 bases and J by 4 bases. In germline, CDR1 is MNHNS, CDR2 SASEGT. The CDR3 is CASVGIDRVGETQYF. For the CDR3, the DNA is TGTGCCAGCGTGGGGATTGACAGGGTTGGAGAGACCCAGTACTTC.

This clonotype has only a few counts. The chain joins TRBV7-2 to TRBJ2-5; 11 bases align to TRBD2. This CDR3 region has 16 residues. The germline CDR1 and CDR2 sequences are SGHTA and FQGNSA. Trimming removed 2 bases from V and 1 base from J; junction bases left unmatched: 3. The CDR3 spells CASSLQGTSGQETQYF. CDR3 in DNA: TGTGCCAGCAGCTTACAGGGGACTAGCGGCCAAGAGACCCAGTACTTC.

This clonotype was recorded a few times. V and J are TRBV11-2 and TRBJ1-3, with a weak D call TRBD1 (6 bases). V shed 6 bases and J shed 0 bases, with 12 bases lying between them. Germline V gene sequence: CDR1 SGHAT, CDR2 FQNNGV. The CDR3 covers 15 residues. CDR3 DNA sequence: TGTGCCAGCAGAGCTCGGGGGGCCTCTGGAAACACCATATATTTT. It yields the protein CASRARGASGNTIYF.

The rearrangement joins TRBV20-1 to TRBJ1-5; D might be TRBD1 (5 bases). From germline, CDR1 is DFQATT and CDR2 SNEGSKA (reference sequence). Trimming shortened V by 3 bases and J by 6 bases, and 12 bases separated the two germline ends. This CDR3 is 13 amino acids long. CDR3 nucleotides: TGCAGTGCTAGGAGGCAGGGTCTTCAGCCCCAGCATTTT. It yields the protein CSARRQGLQPQHF.

The rearrangement joins TRBV19 to TRBJ1-1; a possible D gene is TRBD1 (5 bases). The length of the CDR3 is 15 residues. The germline V and J ends were trimmed by 5 bases and 0 bases, with 13 bases remaining between them. Germline loops: CDR1 LNHDA, CDR2 SQIVND (reference sequence). CDR3 in DNA: TGTGCCAGTAGTCCCCGGACACCTATGAACACTGAAGCTTTCTTT. The encoded protein is CASSPRTPMNTEAFF.

The table lists this clonotype with a few counts. The chain links TRBV29-1 to TRBJ1-5; TRBD1 aligns across 9 bases. Per the germline V gene, CDR1 is SQVTM and CDR2 is ANQGSEA. V dropped 4 bases and J dropped 5; count of bases not matched to a gene: 0. The CDR3 totals 12 residues. CDR3 nucleotides: TGCAGCGTTGGGGACAGGGATCAGCCCCAGCATTTT. This codes for CSVGDRDQPQHF.

About this clonotype: This may stem from a read error, because a much larger clone lies one nucleotide away. This rearrangement joins TRBV7-3 to TRBJ2-5; possibly TRBD2 for D (6 bases). CDR1 is SGHTA and CDR2 is FQGTGA in the germline V gene. This CDR3 is 15 amino acids long. The CDR3 DNA follows: TGTACCAGCAGCTCGAAACCGGGGGACCAAGAGACCCAGTACTTC. Translating it yields CTSSSKPGDQETQYF.

A few counts support this clonotype. The V and J genes are TRBV20-1 and TRBJ2-7; D unresolved. The length of the CDR3 is 11 residues. Trimming shortened V by 2 bases and J by 5 bases, and 7 bases separated the two germline ends. The V gene's germline CDR1 is DFQATT and CDR2 SNEGSKA (reference sequence). The CDR3 protein is CSARILDEQYF. The CDR3 region has the DNA TGCAGTGCTAGAATTCTGGACGAGCAGTACTTC.

This clonotype occurred a few times. The chain is built from TRBV28 and TRBJ1-5; tentatively, D is TRBD1 (6 bases). CDR1 and CDR2 (germline): MDHEN, SYDVKM. The CDR3 has 19 residues. The V and J ends lost 5 bases and 5 bases respectively, with 28 bases between them. The CDR3 DNA follows: TGTGCCAGCAGTCCTGGGGGTTTGTCGAGACAGGATGTCGATCAGCCCCAGCATTTT. It encodes CASSPGGLSRQDVDQPQHF.

The rearrangement links TRBV6-1 to TRBJ1-1; D is possibly TRBD1 (5 bases). Germline CDR1 and CDR2: MNHNS and SASEGT. The V and J ends lost 4 bases and 5 bases respectively, with 17 bases between them. The CDR3 length is 15 residues. This CDR3 reads CASSAGAASGTEAFF. DNA for the CDR3: TGTGCCAGCAGTGCCGGGGCCGCGTCTGGGACTGAAGCTTTCTTT.

This clonotype was counted between two and nine times. The rearrangement uses TRBV19 and TRBJ1-1; D might be TRBD1 (5 bases). The CDR3 length is 15 residues. CDR1 is LNHDA and CDR2 is SQIVND in the germline V gene (reference sequence). The V and J ends lost 6 bases and 0 bases respectively, with 14 bases between them. The CDR3 sequence: CASSRQTLLNTEAFF. The CDR3 DNA follows: TGTGCCAGTAGCCGACAGACACTCTTGAACACTGAAGCTTTCTTT.

For this clonotype: A read error is likely, as this CDR3 ends without the conserved phenylalanine or tryptophan. This sequence joins TRBV7-2 and TRBJ1-6; TRBD1 is a possible D gene (6 bases). The CDR3 contains 15 residues. CDR1 SGHTA and CDR2 FQGNSA come from the germline V gene. V was clipped by 1 base and J by 10 bases, with 14 bases between them. The DNA for the CDR3 is TGTGCCAGCAGCTTAGGGGCAGGGGTCGGGTCACCCCTCCACCTT. Amino acid sequence: CASSLGAGVGSPLHL.

Written as DNA, the CDR3 is TGCAGTGCAATTCCTTGGGGACAGAAACTCTACGAGCAGTACTTC. Its translation is CSAIPWGQKLYEQYF. This sequence joins TRBV20-1 and TRBJ2-7; 7 bases agree with TRBD1. The J segment lost 3 bases and the V segment lost 6 bases, leaving 14 bases of the junction unmatched. Germline CDR1 reads DFQATT; CDR2 reads SNEGSKA (reference sequence). The CDR3 contains 15 residues.

This clonotype was counted at least ten times. The chain links TRBV11-2 to TRBJ2-7; maybe TRBD2 (5 bases). The CDR3 runs 14 residues. The V end was cut by 1 base, the J end by 1 base, with 8 bases between. The germline V gene encodes CDR1 SGHAT and CDR2 FQNNGV. The CDR3: CASSLGGLSYEQYF. In DNA form, the CDR3 reads TGTGCCAGCAGCTTAGGAGGGCTATCCTACGAGCAGTACTTC.

In its sample, this clonotype was seen many times. The V and J genes are TRBV24-1 and TRBJ1-2; a possible D gene is TRBD1 (6 bases). The length of the CDR3 is 14 residues. V lost 2 bases and J 8 bases, leaving 14 bases between the germline ends. Germline CDR1 KGHDR, CDR2 SFDVKD. CDR3 nucleotides: TGTGCCACCAGTGATTCTGGGGGGCTGTGGGGCTACACCTTC. This sequence encodes CATSDSGGLWGYTF.

This clonotype has a count of ten or more. This chain joins TRBV6-1 and TRBJ2-7; tentative D call: TRBD2 (5 bases). V lost 6 bases and J lost 4, with 16 bases in between. Germline CDR1 and CDR2: MNHNS and SASEGT. This CDR3 is built from 14 residues. The CDR3 loop is CASRRVGNQYEQYF. The CDR3, as DNA: TGTGCCAGCAGGCGGGTGGGGAATCAGTACGAGCAGTACTTC.

The chain recombines TRBV19 with TRBJ2-1; D tentatively fits TRBD1 or TRBD2 (6 bases each). The CDR3 contains 15 residues. Trimming took off 1 base at V and 5 bases at J, with 12 bases between the two ends. In germline, CDR1 is LNHDA, CDR2 SQIVND (reference sequence). The CDR3 sequence is CASSIVRGRDNEQFF. The CDR3 DNA is TGTGCCAGTAGTATAGTCCGGGGGCGGGACAATGAGCAGTTCTTC.